This T cell receptor (beta chain) emerged from a study of blood T cell repertoires in COVID-19. Study context: Donors in the United States, Italy and Spain gave samples during acute or convalescent COVID-19. Sources were T cells, B-cell-depleted T cells, or PBMCs; the material itself was cDNA or gDNA.

This CDR3 spans 14 amino acids. After removal of 5 bases from V and 13 bases from J, the junction contained 14 bases not matched to a gene. Germline loops: CDR1 SGHRS, CDR2 YFSETQ. The authors' processing: From reference gene primer amplification, estimates of nucleated cell counts were derived. Profiling relied on immunoSEQ multiplex PCR, and the TCRdb table lists in-frame clones only, not all of them. From that table come the V and J calls and clone size; the DNA was used to work out D and trimming. The table includes around 75,000 clones, about four fifths detected once. Sequencing was done on a sample of peripheral blood. The rearrangement links TRBV5-1 to TRBJ1-4; 7 bases fit TRBD1. The TCR comes from a woman at least 80 years old with active or convalescent COVID-19. The CDR3 loop is CASSLTGRSGGLFF. The CDR3 DNA reads as TGCGCCAGCAGTTTAACAGGAAGATCAGGGGGACTGTTTTTT.